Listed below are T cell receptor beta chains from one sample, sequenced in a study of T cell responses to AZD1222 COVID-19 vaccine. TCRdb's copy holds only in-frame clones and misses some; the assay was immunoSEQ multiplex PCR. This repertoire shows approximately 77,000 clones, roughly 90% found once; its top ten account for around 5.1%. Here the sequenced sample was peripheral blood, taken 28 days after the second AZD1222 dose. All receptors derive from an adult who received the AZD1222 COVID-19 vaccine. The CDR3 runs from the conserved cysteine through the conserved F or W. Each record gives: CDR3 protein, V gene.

cdr3_aa: CASSYNRGGQPQHF; v_call: TRBV6-2/TRBV6-3
cdr3_aa: CASSAPSGRMDEQYF; v_call: TRBV28
cdr3_aa: CASSPKRYEQYF; v_call: TRBV18
cdr3_aa: CASSLVAVNTEAFF; v_call: TRBV11-2
cdr3_aa: CASSYDRDSGNTIYF; v_call: TRBV6-5
cdr3_aa: CASSEDSSGANVLTF; v_call: TRBV6-1
cdr3_aa: CASSLQGFHGYTF; v_call: TRBV28
cdr3_aa: CASSDAWGTNYGYTF; v_call: TRBV10-2
cdr3_aa: CASSLEGESNEQFF; v_call: TRBV11-3
cdr3_aa: CASTEGLAYDEQFF; v_call: TRBV6-5
cdr3_aa: CASSPTAGTSLNYGYTF; v_call: TRBV28
cdr3_aa: CASSPGSNNEQFF; v_call: TRBV18
cdr3_aa: CASSLVTGGGQTQYF; v_call: TRBV7-6
cdr3_aa: CASSIVGGNQPQHF; v_call: TRBV19
cdr3_aa: CASSLAIPGQVSSLAKNIQYF; v_call: TRBV28
cdr3_aa: CASSLRPTLRSYEQYF; v_call: TRBV7-8
cdr3_aa: CASSLLNREGTEAFF; v_call: TRBV7-9
cdr3_aa: CASSLALAVSTDTQYF; v_call: TRBV5-1
cdr3_aa: CASGLVQGYNEQFF; v_call: TRBV12-5
cdr3_aa: CASSQENRGPQGGEAFF; v_call: TRBV3-1/TRBV3-2
cdr3_aa: CASSERTGNQPQHF; v_call: TRBV6-1
cdr3_aa: CASSRQGRSEQYF; v_call: TRBV6-5
cdr3_aa: CASSKEAGIHTEAFF; v_call: TRBV2
cdr3_aa: CASRARTYEQYF; v_call: TRBV6-5
cdr3_aa: CAWGLRGGRQPQHF; v_call: TRBV30
cdr3_aa: CASSLVRGTTAKNIQYF; v_call: TRBV7-9
cdr3_aa: CASSLNGQLYNEQFF; v_call: TRBV7-3
cdr3_aa: CASSVSGLAGQETQYF; v_call: TRBV9
cdr3_aa: CASSPYGLAKYEQYF; v_call: TRBV28
cdr3_aa: CASSSQLDEQFF; v_call: TRBV5-1
cdr3_aa: CASSSLNEKLFF; v_call: TRBV27
cdr3_aa: CASSGYRGGEAFF; v_call: TRBV27
cdr3_aa: CASTATGGDQPQHF; v_call: TRBV7-9
cdr3_aa: CASRLRAHSSYEQYF; v_call: TRBV19
cdr3_aa: CASSMNQGAGYGYTF; v_call: TRBV7-9
cdr3_aa: CATSDSTVNTGELFF; v_call: TRBV24-1
cdr3_aa: CASSGGSTDTQYF; v_call: TRBV5-1
cdr3_aa: CASPQRTGDNEQFF; v_call: TRBV19
cdr3_aa: CASMRGTSGSSSTDTQYF; v_call: TRBV10-2
cdr3_aa: CASTLTDTQYF; v_call: TRBV12-3/TRBV12-4
cdr3_aa: CASSPVPGDYGYTF; v_call: TRBV18
cdr3_aa: CASSQARESGVNEQFF; v_call: TRBV4-3
cdr3_aa: CASSPDRGPSGSPLHF; v_call: TRBV10-2
cdr3_aa: CASSTRGTSLGEQYF; v_call: TRBV19
cdr3_aa: CASSLSGASGGGETQYF; v_call: TRBV5-8
cdr3_aa: CATRGTSGSMNTEAFF; v_call: TRBV24-1
cdr3_aa: CASSLGSFSSYNSPLHF; v_call: TRBV7-2
cdr3_aa: CASRKQQPQETQYF; v_call: TRBV27
cdr3_aa: CASSARDRAGSPLHF; v_call: TRBV19
cdr3_aa: CAISERRGLAGGPEQFF; v_call: TRBV10-3
cdr3_aa: CASSLMRGSYTF; v_call: TRBV27
cdr3_aa: CASSFSPDQPQHF; v_call: TRBV5-1
cdr3_aa: CASSEASLGHYGYTF; v_call: TRBV2
cdr3_aa: CASSSQGFVYGYTF; v_call: TRBV7-2
cdr3_aa: CASSFSLGGVGTDYGYTF; v_call: TRBV28
cdr3_aa: CASSEDRGHADTQYF; v_call: TRBV6-4
cdr3_aa: CSASILAGGSTDTQYF; v_call: TRBV20-1
cdr3_aa: CASRRTGESNYGYTF; v_call: TRBV6-5
cdr3_aa: CASSGGRGQETQYF; v_call: TRBV2
cdr3_aa: CASSLGYPDTQYF; v_call: TRBV11-3